This T cell receptor (beta chain) is from a study of response to subunit inactivated influenza vaccine. TCRdb ran MiXCR on the RT-PCR reads and lists one entry per CDR3 protein. The table has 650,000 to 800,000 distinct CDR3 sequences, 14% seen once. About this clonotype itself: Antigen unknown.

Overall study findings and caveats: A suggestion made by the authors is that each seasonal influenza vaccination recruits few new T cells.

V shed 10 bases and J 7 bases; nucleotides not matched to a gene: 7. This CDR3 region has 12 residues. This sequence was found in a man aged 50 to 60 who received an inactivated influenza vaccine. Sequenced here: PBMCs from blood, sampled around 15 days before vaccination. The V and J genes are TRBV12-3 or TRBV12-4 and TRBJ2-4, with TRBD1 matching over 7 bases. CDR3 sequence: CATRTGDNIQYF. For the CDR3, the DNA is TGTGCCACCCGGACAGGCGACAACATTCAGTACTTC.